This T cell receptor (beta chain) was documented in a study of CD8 T cells in Susac syndrome. RNA amounts of about 0.45 to 1 ug underwent reverse transcription with random hexamers. TCRdb analysed the immunoSEQ multiplex PCR reads with MiXCR anew, one entry per CDR3 protein. The sample yields 300,000 to 350,000 distinct CDR3 sequences, roughly nine tenths seen once. CD8+ and CD4+ T cells taken from blood had their TCR beta sequenced. Purification of the CD8+ and CD4+ T cells relied on negative isolation, and TEMRA cells underwent FACS enrichment. The CDR3 has 13 residues. Germline values: CDR1 SQVTM, CDR2 ANQGSEA. V gave up 5 bases and J gave up 4 bases, with 14 bases separating them.

The chain combines TRBV29-1 with TRBJ1-1; D perhaps matches TRBD1 (6 bases). The origin of this receptor is a human donor with multiple sclerosis. What was sequenced was CD4+ T cells from PBMCs. The CDR3 sequence is CSVLYGGATEAFF. Here the CDR3 DNA reads TGCAGCGTTCTCTATGGGGGGGCCACTGAAGCTTTCTTT.